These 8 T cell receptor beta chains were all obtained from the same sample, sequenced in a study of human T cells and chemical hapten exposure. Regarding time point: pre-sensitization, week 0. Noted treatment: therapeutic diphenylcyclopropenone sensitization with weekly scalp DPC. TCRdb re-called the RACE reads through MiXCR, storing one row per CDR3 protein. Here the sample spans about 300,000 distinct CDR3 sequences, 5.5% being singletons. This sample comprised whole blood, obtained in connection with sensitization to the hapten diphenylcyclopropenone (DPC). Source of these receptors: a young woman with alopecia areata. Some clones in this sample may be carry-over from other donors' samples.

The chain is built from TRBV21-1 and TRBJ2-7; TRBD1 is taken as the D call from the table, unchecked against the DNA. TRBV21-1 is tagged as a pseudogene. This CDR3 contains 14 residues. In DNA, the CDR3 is TGTGCCAGCAGCATTAGGGACAGGGGGCCCGAGCAGTACTTC. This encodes CASSIRDRGPEQYF.

The CDR3 bases are TGTGCCACGACAGGTAATGCGAACACTGAAGCTTTCTTT. It encodes CATTGNANTEAFF. This sequence joins TRBV28 and TRBJ1-1; D possibly corresponds to TRBD1 (6 bases). Per the germline V gene, CDR1 is MDHEN and CDR2 is SYDVKM. This CDR3 spans 13 amino acids. V was pared by 10 bases and J by 1 base, with 13 bases between.

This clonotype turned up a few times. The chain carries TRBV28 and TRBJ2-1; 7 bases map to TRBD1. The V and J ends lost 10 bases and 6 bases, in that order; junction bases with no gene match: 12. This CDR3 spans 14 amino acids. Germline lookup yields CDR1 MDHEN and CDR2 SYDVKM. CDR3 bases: TGTGCCATCGGGACAGCACTTCTCGGCAATGAGCAGTTCTTC. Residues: CAIGTALLGNEQFF. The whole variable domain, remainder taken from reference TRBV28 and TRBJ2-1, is DVKVTQSSRYLVKRTGEKVFLECVQDMDHENMFWYRQDPGLGLRLIYFSYDVKMKEKGDIPEGYSVSREKKERFSLILESASTNQTSMYLCAIGTALLGNEQFFGPGTRLTVL.

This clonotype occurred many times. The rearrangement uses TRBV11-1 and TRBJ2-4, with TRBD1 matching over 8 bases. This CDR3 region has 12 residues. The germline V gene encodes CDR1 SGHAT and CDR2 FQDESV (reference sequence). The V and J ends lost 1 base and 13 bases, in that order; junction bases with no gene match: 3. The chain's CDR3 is CASSLVDREQYF. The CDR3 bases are TGTGCCAGCAGCTTAGTGGACAGGGAGCAGTACTTC. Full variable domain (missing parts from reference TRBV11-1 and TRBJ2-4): EAEVAQSPRYKITEKSQAVAFWCDPISGHATLYWYRQILGQGPELLVQFQDESVVDDSQLPKDRFSAERLKGVDSTLKIQPAELGDSAMYLCASSLVDREQYFGAGTRLSVL.

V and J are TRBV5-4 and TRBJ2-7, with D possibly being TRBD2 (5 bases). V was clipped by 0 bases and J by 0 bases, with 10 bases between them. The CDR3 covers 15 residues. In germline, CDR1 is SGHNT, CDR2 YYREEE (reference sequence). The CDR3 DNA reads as TGTGCCAGCAGCTTGGCCCTGGACTCCTCCTACGAGCAGTACTTC. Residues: CASSLALDSSYEQYF.

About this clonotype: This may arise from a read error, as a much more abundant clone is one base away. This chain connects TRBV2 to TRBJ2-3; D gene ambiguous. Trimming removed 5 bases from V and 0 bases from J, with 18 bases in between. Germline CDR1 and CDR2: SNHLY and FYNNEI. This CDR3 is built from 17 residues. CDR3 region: CASSLVFGQSSTDTQYF. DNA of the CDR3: TGTGCCAGCAGTTTAGTTTTTGGGCAATCTAGCACAGATACGCAGTATTTT.

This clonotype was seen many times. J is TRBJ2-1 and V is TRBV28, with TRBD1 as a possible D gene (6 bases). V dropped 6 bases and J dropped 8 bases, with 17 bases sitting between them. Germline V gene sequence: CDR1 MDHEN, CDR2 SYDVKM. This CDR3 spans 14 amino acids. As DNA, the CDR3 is TGTGCCAGCAGCTCAGGACAGTTGTCCGATGAGCAGTTCTTC. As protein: CASSSGQLSDEQFF.

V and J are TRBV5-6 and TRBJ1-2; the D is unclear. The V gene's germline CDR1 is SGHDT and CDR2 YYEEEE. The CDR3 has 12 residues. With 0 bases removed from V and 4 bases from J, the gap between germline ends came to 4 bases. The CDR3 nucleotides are TGTGCCAGCAGCTTGGACCCCTATGGCTACACCTTC. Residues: CASSLDPYGYTF.